These 3 T cell receptor beta chains were all obtained from the same sample, sequenced in a study of blood T cell repertoires in COVID-19. Sequencing was performed with immunoSEQ multiplex PCR; in TCRdb, only in-frame clones are kept and a portion is missing. The sample includes approximately 96,000 clones, 90% to 95% seen only once; the top ten take 3.5% to 5%. The sample comprised peripheral blood. The receptors originated from a human donor with active COVID-19. The donor label of this sample is uncertain.

This clone was picked up one time. This sequence joins TRBV24-1 and TRBJ2-3; possibly TRBD2 for D (5 bases). The CDR3 loop spans 13 amino acids. The V gene's germline CDR1 is KGHDR and CDR2 SFDVKD. Deletions cut 6 bases from V and 2 bases from J, with 8 bases between. The CDR3 reads CATSRDPTDTQYF. The DNA of the CDR3 is TGTGCCACCAGTCGGGATCCCACAGATACGCAGTATTTT.

This clone came up once. CDR3: CASSKTGTNQPQHF. For the CDR3, the DNA is TGTGCCAGCAGCAAAACAGGGACCAATCAGCCCCAGCATTTT. The rearrangement links TRBV5-6 to TRBJ1-5; a possible D gene is TRBD1 (6 bases). CDR3 length: 14 amino acids. Germline assignment: CDR1 SGHDT and CDR2 YYEEEE. Trimming shortened V by 4 bases and J by 3 bases, and 11 bases separated the two germline ends.

This chain joins TRBV11-2 and TRBJ2-7; 10 bases match TRBD2. The ends lost 0 bases at V and 5 bases at J; junction bases unmatched: 19. The CDR3 totals 20 residues. Germline V gives CDR1 SGHAT, CDR2 FQNNGV. CDR3 sequence reads: CASSLEGRPRASGSMNEQYF. In DNA form, the CDR3 reads TGTGCCAGCAGCTTAGAGGGACGGCCGAGAGCTAGCGGGAGTATGAACGAGCAGTACTTC.